This TCR beta chain came from a study of shared clonotypes between healthy human individuals. Findings and limits, study-wide: Investigators collected only blood, and repertoires in tissues likely differ.

Germline assignment: CDR1 SGHTA and CDR2 FQGNSA. Unmatched junction bases numbered 7, after V lost 5 bases and J lost 2 bases. CDR3 length: 15 amino acids. The method was immunoSEQ multiplex PCR; TCRdb's version includes in-frame clones alone and lacks a portion of them. The sample lists approximately 2.4 million clones, 90% to 96% occurring once. In regard to this clone: What it binds is unknown.

Memory CD4+ cells were the fraction left after CD45RA+ naive selection. The sample was naive CD4+ T cells sorted from blood. Sample subset: CD45RA+ positively selected. This sequence originates from a man aged 18 to 29 in good health. This chain links TRBV7-2 with TRBJ2-7; the match to TRBD1 covers 9 bases. This CDR3 is CASSVDRGKTYEQYF. The CDR3 DNA is TGTGCCAGCAGCGTAGACAGGGGGAAAACCTACGAGCAGTACTTC.